This T cell receptor beta chain was documented in a study of blood T cell repertoires in COVID-19 (dated by TCRdb to 2018 to 2021). Broadly, across the study: Collaborator samples came from the United States, Italy and Spain and covered acute and convalescent phases of COVID-19. The prospective study material was composed of cDNA or gDNA derived from T cells, B-cell-depleted T cells, or PBMCs. The sample metadata nearly always contained a de-identified subject ID, COVID-19 status, age in years and sex. The samples were drawn from two sources: the first 160 participants of the ongoing ImmuneRACE study, and 1,000 to 1,500 subjects contributed by 6 global collaborators. Subjects who had been exposed to COVID-19, were actively infected with it, or had recovered from it provided the deeply sampled blood TCRbeta repertoires that made up the dataset. Where HLA class I and class II types were available, the types were taken from metadata supplied by the sample provider, not from assay-based typing. A freely available public database, intended as a resource for researchers studying the immune response to SARS-CoV-2, is where the repertoires were released. General study outcomes and caveats: The quantity of clinical and demographic metadata differed by source and by participant and was supplied without curation.

Whole blood was collected in K2EDTA tubes by collaborating institutions according to the institutions' own protocols. For TCRbeta analysis, collaborators shipped samples as frozen whole blood, isolated PBMCs, or DNA extracted from either of those sample types. The CDR3 spans 19 residues, from the cysteine through the phenylalanine. Only the CDR3 portion is preserved as DNA: 57 bases, with reading frame beginning at the first base. For this chain, trimming is 6 bases at the V end and 4 bases at the J end, and the number of junction bases without a gene match is 12. CDR1 and CDR2 are read off the germline V gene (reference sequence) as WNHNN and SYGVQD. TCRbeta CDR3 regions were amplified from genomic DNA by means of the immunoSEQ Assay, a bias-controlled multiplex PCR. Regarding the original processing steps: The number of nucleated cells in each sample was estimated from the amplification of reference gene primers within the assay. To quantify the absolute abundance of each unique TCRbeta CDR3 rearrangement, sequence reads were collapsed and filtered. For each sample, productive Simpson clonality was calculated as the square root of Simpson's diversity index across productive rearrangements. In its TCRdb copy, this immuneACCESS table keeps in-frame sequences only and misses some clones. Where compared with another copy, unresolved V genes explain less than half of these, and the others have no known cause. The V and J calls and the clone size are those of that table, but D and trimming were determined from the DNA. The sample contains tens of thousands of clones, about 86% of them found a single time. The ten largest clones represent about 20% of the sample.

As for this clone: Its recognized antigen is unknown. No much larger clonotype is one base removed from it; base qualities were not supplied.

The source is a woman older than 75 in a cohort sampled during active or convalescent COVID-19. This sequence uses TRBV10-1 and TRBJ2-1; TRBD2 lines up with 16 middle nucleotides. The sequenced sample consisted of peripheral blood. The nucleotide sequence is TGCGCCAGCAGGGGGACTAGCGGGAGGGCCCCTTTAGGTTACAATGAGCAGTTCTTC. Translated, this is CASRGTSGRAPLGYNEQFF.